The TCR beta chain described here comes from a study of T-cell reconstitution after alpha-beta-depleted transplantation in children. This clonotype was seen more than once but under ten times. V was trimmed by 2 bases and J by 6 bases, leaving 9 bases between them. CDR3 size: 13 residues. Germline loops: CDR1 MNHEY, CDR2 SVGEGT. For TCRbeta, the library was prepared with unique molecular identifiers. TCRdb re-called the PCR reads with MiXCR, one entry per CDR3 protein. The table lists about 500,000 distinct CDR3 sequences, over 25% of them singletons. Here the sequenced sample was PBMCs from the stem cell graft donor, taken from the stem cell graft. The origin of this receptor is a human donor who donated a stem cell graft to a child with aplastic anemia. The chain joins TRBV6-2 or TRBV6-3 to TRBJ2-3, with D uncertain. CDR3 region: CASSYGSADTQYF. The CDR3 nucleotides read TGTGCCAGCAGTTACGGTTCAGCCGATACGCAGTATTTT.